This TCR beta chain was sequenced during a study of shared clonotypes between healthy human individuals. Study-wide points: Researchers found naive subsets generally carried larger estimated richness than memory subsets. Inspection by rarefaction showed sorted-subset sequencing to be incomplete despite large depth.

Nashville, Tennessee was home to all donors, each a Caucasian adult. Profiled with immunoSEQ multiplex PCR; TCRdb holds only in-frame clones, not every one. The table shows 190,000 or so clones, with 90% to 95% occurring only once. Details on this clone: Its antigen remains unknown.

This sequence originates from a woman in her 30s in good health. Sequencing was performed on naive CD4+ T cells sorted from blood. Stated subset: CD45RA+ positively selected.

This chain's CDR3 is CASRSRTENTEAFF. The CDR3 coding sequence is TGTGCCAGCAGATCCCGTACCGAGAACACTGAAGCTTTCTTT. V usage is TRBV5-5 and J usage is TRBJ1-1; no definite D call. The CDR3 sequence is 14 residues long. Trimming shortened V by 5 bases and J by 1 base, and 12 bases separated the two germline ends. Germline V CDR1 and CDR2: SGHKS, YYEKEE (reference sequence).